A selection of T cell receptor beta chains follows, all from one sample in a study of CD8+ T cells in alopecia areata. Profiling relied on immunoSEQ multiplex PCR, and the TCRdb table lists in-frame clones only, not all of them. Among roughly 75,000 clones listed, about three fifths were seen once. The starting material was CD8+ T cells sorted from blood, obtained at week 0. These receptors were collected from a human donor with alopecia areata. Each CDR3 is given with its conserved first and last residue. A D gene is named only where the DNA matches it firmly. Clone size appears in some rows only: once, few, many, or a class for an expanded clone.

J gene,CDR3 length,V gene,D gene,clone size,CDR3 protein,CDR3 DNA
TRBJ2-3,17,TRBV29-1,TRBD1,few,CSVYRDREPKSTDTQYF,TGCAGCGTTTACCGGGACAGGGAGCCTAAAAGCACAGATACGCAGTATTTT
TRBJ2-5,15,TRBV11-3,-,-,CASSPGLARKETQYF,TGTGCCAGCAGCCCGGGGTTAGCCAGAAAAGAGACCCAGTACTTC
TRBJ1-4,15,TRBV5-1,TRBD1,few,CASSATGARNEKLFF,TGCGCCAGCAGCGCCACAGGGGCTCGGAATGAAAAACTGTTTTTT
TRBJ2-1,12,TRBV25-1,-,-,CASTDVYNEQFF,TGTGCCAGCACCGACGTCTACAATGAGCAGTTCTTC
TRBJ2-1,13,TRBV6-5,-,-,CASNDASANEQFF,TGTGCCAGCAACGACGCTAGCGCGAATGAGCAGTTCTTC
TRBJ2-1,15,TRBV7-9,-,many,CASSYLASSYNEQFF,TGTGCCAGCAGCTACCTAGCGAGCTCCTACAATGAGCAGTTCTTC
TRBJ1-2,13,TRBV7-9,-,-,CASSLANRDGYTF,TGTGCCAGCAGCTTAGCGAACAGGGATGGCTACACCTTC
TRBJ2-1,14,TRBV28,TRBD2,few,CASSKLAGHNEQFF,TGTGCCAGCAGTAAACTAGCGGGGCACAATGAGCAGTTCTTC
TRBJ2-7,15,TRBV5-6,-,many,CASSLDPTFSYEQYF,TGTGCCAGCAGCTTAGATCCCACGTTCTCCTACGAGCAGTACTTC
TRBJ2-4,16,TRBV5-6,-,few,CASSLGAGAAKNIQYF,TGTGCCAGCAGCTTGGGGGCAGGGGCAGCCAAAAACATTCAGTACTTC
TRBJ2-1,13,TRBV7-7,-,-,CASSLGPSNEQFF,TGTGCCAGCAGCTTAGGTCCTAGCAATGAGCAGTTCTTC
TRBJ2-3,15,TRBV27,TRBD2,many,CASSFFSSGADTQYF,TGTGCCAGCAGTTTCTTTTCTAGCGGGGCAGATACGCAGTATTTT
TRBJ2-7,13,TRBV30,-,-,CAWSEVAVYEQYF,TGTGCCTGGAGTGAAGTCGCAGTCTACGAGCAGTACTTC
TRBJ1-6,18,TRBV4-1,TRBD1,-,CASSHSPVGQPYNSPLHF,TGCGCCAGCAGCCACAGCCCCGTGGGACAGCCCTATAATTCACCCCTCCACTTT
TRBJ1-1,13,TRBV13,-,-,CASSEGVGTEAFF,TGTGCCAGCAGCGAAGGGGTAGGCACTGAAGCTTTCTTT
TRBJ2-7,14,TRBV4-1,-,-,CASSQVGGGYEQYF,TGCGCCAGCAGCCAAGTCGGGGGAGGCTACGAGCAGTACTTC
TRBJ2-1,13,TRBV6-6,-,once,CASSTTSTDEQFF,TGTGCCAGCAGTACCACTAGCACGGATGAGCAGTTCTTC
TRBJ1-1,15,TRBV6-5,-,-,CASSRKASMNTEAFF,TGTGCCAGCAGTCGAAAGGCTTCCATGAACACTGAAGCTTTCTTT
TRBJ2-7,15,TRBV7-6,-,-,CASSPGAGWSYEQYF,TGTGCCAGCAGCCCTGGGGCAGGATGGTCCTACGAGCAGTACTTC
TRBJ2-1,13,TRBV30,-,-,CAWSVGPFNEQFF,TGTGCCTGGAGTGTGGGCCCCTTCAATGAGCAGTTCTTC
TRBJ2-7,15,TRBV7-9,-,-,CASSESADPRGEQYF,TGTGCCAGCAGCGAATCGGCGGATCCCCGCGGCGAGCAGTACTTC
TRBJ2-5,15,TRBV7-2,TRBD1,-,CASSPRTGVRETQYF,TGTGCCAGCAGCCCGCGGACAGGGGTGAGGGAGACCCAGTACTTC
TRBJ2-3,14,TRBV15,-,-,CATSRIRDTDTQYF,TGTGCCACCAGCAGGATCAGGGACACAGATACGCAGTATTTT
TRBJ2-7,14,TRBV5-1,-,few,CASSLSLGSYEQYF,TGTGCCAGCAGCTTGAGCCTCGGCTCCTACGAGCAGTACTTC
TRBJ2-5,13,TRBV2,TRBD2,-,CASSRAGVETQYF,TGTGCCAGCAGTCGAGCGGGAGTGGAGACCCAGTACTTC
TRBJ2-1,16,TRBV27,TRBD2,-,CAIGVLGTSGFNEQFF,TGTGCCATCGGGGTACTTGGGACTAGCGGGTTCAATGAGCAGTTCTTC
TRBJ2-7,12,TRBV27,-,-,CASSLKGGEQYF,TGTGCCAGCAGTTTAAAGGGGGGGGAGCAGTACTTC
TRBJ2-5,13,TRBV7-9,-,-,CASSVRGGETQYF,TGTGCCAGCAGCGTTAGGGGGGGAGAGACCCAGTACTTC
TRBJ2-5,14,TRBV28,TRBD1,-,CASSWGQGKETQYF,TGTGCCAGCAGTTGGGGACAGGGGAAAGAGACCCAGTACTTC
TRBJ1-2,14,TRBV29-1,-,-,CSVEDAAGSYGYTF,TGCAGCGTTGAAGATGCGGCAGGGAGCTATGGCTACACCTTC
TRBJ1-5,13,TRBV5-1,-,-,CASKDPSNQPQHF,TGCGCCAGCAAGGACCCTAGCAATCAGCCCCAGCATTTT
TRBJ2-3,16,TRBV7-9,TRBD2,-,CASSSLAGGSADTQYF,TGTGCCAGCAGCTCCCTAGCGGGAGGGTCCGCAGATACGCAGTATTTT
TRBJ2-5,16,TRBV27,-,-,CASSSLTRQSQETQYF,TGTGCCAGCAGTTCCCTAACCCGACAGTCCCAAGAGACCCAGTACTTC
TRBJ2-5,14,TRBV7-2,-,-,CASSLARVRETQYF,TGTGCCAGCAGCTTAGCCAGGGTACGAGAGACCCAGTACTTC
TRBJ1-3,13,TRBV9,-,-,CASSLSHGNTIYF,TGTGCCAGCAGCCTCAGTCATGGAAACACCATATATTTT
TRBJ2-3,15,TRBV7-9,TRBD1,-,CASSWWTGDSDTQYF,TGTGCCAGCAGCTGGTGGACAGGGGACTCAGATACGCAGTATTTT
TRBJ2-7,12,TRBV5-6,-,-,CASSFTGGEQYF,TGTGCCAGCAGCTTTACCGGGGGCGAGCAGTACTTC
TRBJ1-1,14,TRBV29-1,-,-,CSVEGGGRDTEAFF,TGCAGCGTTGAAGGTGGGGGCAGGGACACTGAAGCTTTCTTT
TRBJ2-7,14,TRBV19,TRBD1,-,CASSPGQGPYEQYF,TGTGCCAGTAGTCCGGGACAGGGTCCCTACGAGCAGTACTTC
TRBJ1-5,12,TRBV18,-,-,CASSPPNQPQHF,TGTGCCAGCTCACCACCTAATCAGCCCCAGCATTTT
TRBJ2-1,15,TRBV5-6,-,-,CASSQVRVEPNEQFF,TGTGCCAGCAGCCAAGTGAGAGTAGAGCCCAATGAGCAGTTCTTC
TRBJ1-1,16,TRBV5-6,-,-,CASSLAQGSWNTEAFF,TGTGCCAGCAGCTTGGCCCAGGGATCATGGAACACTGAAGCTTTCTTT
TRBJ2-7,17,TRBV13,TRBD2,-,CASSGSPLTSGAYEQYF,TGTGCCAGCAGCGGGTCTCCCCTGACTAGCGGTGCCTACGAGCAGTACTTC
TRBJ2-1,16,TRBV4-1,TRBD2,few,CASSQEGLAGYNEQFF,TGCGCCAGCAGCCAAGAAGGACTAGCGGGATACAATGAGCAGTTCTTC
TRBJ2-1,11,TRBV2,-,-,CASSVNNEQFF,TGTGCCAGCAGTGTTAACAATGAGCAGTTCTTC
TRBJ2-7,16,TRBV7-9,TRBD2,-,CASSAWTSGTSYEQYF,TGTGCCAGCAGCGCCTGGACTAGCGGGACCTCCTACGAGCAGTACTTC
TRBJ2-5,15,TRBV7-9,-,-,CASSSGKRVQETQYF,TGTGCCAGCAGCTCCGGAAAGAGAGTACAAGAGACCCAGTACTTC
TRBJ2-1,14,TRBV2,-,once,CASSEYLGANEQFF,TGTGCCAGCAGTGAATATTTGGGGGCCAATGAGCAGTTCTTC
TRBJ1-2,15,TRBV27,TRBD1,few,CASSQQGGPNYGYTF,TGTGCCAGCAGCCAACAGGGGGGACCTAACTATGGCTACACCTTC